These 32 T cell receptor beta chains were sequenced from one sample in a study of cytomegalovirus exposure and HLA in healthy donors. It was with 60 Vbeta and 13 Jbeta primers that the PCR ran. Assay: immunoSEQ multiplex PCR; the TCRdb copy retains only in-frame clones and omits some. The data contain tens of thousands of clones, just over 75% of them singletons. The material sequenced was PBMCs. The receptors stem from a man in his forties or fifties in good health and CMV-seropositive.

This clone was picked up one time. This chain connects TRBV19 to TRBJ2-2; D may be TRBD2 (6 bases). The CDR3 is 13 residues long. Per germline, CDR1 LNHDA and CDR2 SQIVND (reference sequence). The V gene lost 5 bases and the J gene lost 7 bases, with 11 bases spanning the gap. CDR3 bases: TGTGCCAGTAGTCTCGTCGGGAGCGGGGAGCTGTTTTTT. Protein product: CASSLVGSGELFF.

V is TRBV2 and J is TRBJ2-5; 7 bases are shared with TRBD2. Germline CDR1 and CDR2: SNHLY and FYNNEI. The junction had 7 bases not matched to a gene; V was cut back by 4 bases and J by 5 bases. The CDR3 consists of 14 residues. This chain's CDR3 is CASSGGEGPETQYF. In nucleotides, the CDR3 is TGTGCCAGCAGTGGGGGGGAGGGCCCTGAGACCCAGTACTTC.

The chain links TRBV5-4 to TRBJ2-7; TRBD1 agrees at 7 bases. This CDR3 has 15 amino acids. From germline, CDR1 is SGHNT and CDR2 YYREEE (reference sequence). The V and J ends lost 2 bases and 7 bases, in that order; junction bases with no gene match: 12. CDR3 sequence reads: CASSLKTGYTWEQYF. CDR3 in DNA: TGTGCCAGCAGCTTAAAGACAGGGTATACTTGGGAGCAGTACTTC. Supplemented by reference TRBV5-4 and TRBJ2-7, the full variable domain reads ETGVTQSPTHLIKTRGQQVTLRCSSQSGHNTVSWYQQALGQGPQFIFQYYREEENGRGNFPPRFSGLQFPNYSSELNVNALELDDSALYLCASSLKTGYTWEQYFGPGTRLTVT.

This chain joins TRBV6-5 and TRBJ2-1; D call uncertain. V lost 0 bases and J lost 9, with 6 bases in between. Germline V gene lookup returns CDR1 MNHEY and CDR2 SVGAGI. The length of the CDR3 is 12 residues. CDR3: CASSYSTGEQFF. The CDR3 DNA sequence: TGTGCCAGCAGTTACTCCACCGGTGAGCAGTTCTTC.

This clone was seen once. The V and J genes are TRBV5-4 and TRBJ2-1; D unresolved. In germline, CDR1 is SGHNT, CDR2 YYREEE (reference sequence). V was pared by 6 bases and J by 4 bases, with 14 bases between. The CDR3 runs 14 residues. CDR3 protein: CASKSTSVYNEQFF. CDR3 coding DNA: TGTGCCAGCAAGTCGACTTCCGTATACAATGAGCAGTTCTTC.

The chain joins TRBV28 to TRBJ2-3; D gene uncertain. The V end lost 1 base, the J end lost 5 bases, and 7 bases lay between the germline ends. The CDR3 totals 13 residues. In germline, CDR1 is MDHEN, CDR2 SYDVKM. DNA for the CDR3: TGTGCCAGCAGTTTATACGAGTTAGATACGCAGTATTTT. This translates into CASSLYELDTQYF.

V usage is TRBV7-9 and J usage is TRBJ1-2; no reliable D call. CDR3 length: 9 residues. Germline loops: CDR1 SEHNR, CDR2 FQNEAQ (reference sequence). V lost 6 bases and J 11 bases, leaving 7 bases between the germline ends. In DNA form, the CDR3 reads TGTGCCAGCAGTTCCAGTTACACCTTC. Translation: CASSSSYTF.

V gene TRBV6-5 combines with J gene TRBJ2-1; TRBD2 might be the D (6 bases). Germline CDR1 and CDR2: MNHEY and SVGAGI. This CDR3 has 16 residues. Trimming cost V 1 base and J 4 bases, with 14 bases left between them. As DNA, the CDR3 is TGTGCCAGCAGTTACTTTGGGAGGTCGGGATACAATGAGCAGTTCTTC. Encoded protein: CASSYFGRSGYNEQFF.

This chain uses TRBV5-6 with TRBJ2-1, with 10 positions matching TRBD2. This CDR3 is 18 amino acids long. Germline loops: CDR1 SGHDT, CDR2 YYEEEE. With V trimmed by 3 bases and J by 3 bases, 12 bases remained unmatched. CDR3 residues: CASSSMWLAGENYNEQFF. CDR3 DNA sequence: TGTGCCAGCAGCTCCATGTGGCTAGCGGGAGAAAACTACAATGAGCAGTTCTTC.

This clone is a singleton in its sample. The chain is built from TRBV5-6 and TRBJ2-7, with a possible D match to TRBD2 (6 bases). Trimming took off 4 bases at V and 6 bases at J, with 14 bases between the two ends. There are 13 residues in the CDR3. Germline V gene data show CDR1 as SGHDT and CDR2 as YYEEEE. In DNA, the CDR3 is TGTGCCAGCAGCCGGCGGGGTTCTGCCGAGCAGTACTTC. This gives the protein CASSRRGSAEQYF.

V and J are TRBV7-3 and TRBJ2-2; TRBD2 matches 9 bases. This CDR3 has 16 residues. The junction had 8 bases not matched to a gene; V was cut back by 5 bases and J by 4 bases. Germline V gene lookup returns CDR1 SGHTA and CDR2 FQGTGA. CDR3 region: CASSAYRREGTGELFF. The CDR3 DNA is TGTGCCAGCAGCGCTTACCGGCGGGAGGGCACCGGGGAGCTGTTTTTT.

J is TRBJ1-6 and V is TRBV9; possible D gene TRBD1, 6 bases. CDR1 is SGDLS and CDR2 is YYNGEE in the germline V gene. This CDR3 has 16 residues. The V gene lost 8 bases and the J gene lost 0 bases, with 15 bases spanning the gap. CDR3 nucleotide sequence: TGTGCCAGTGGGGGCCCTCTCAACTCCTATAATTCACCCCTCCACTTT. As protein: CASGGPLNSYNSPLHF.

This clone was counted only a few times. The V gene is TRBV19, the J gene TRBJ2-4; D is perhaps TRBD2 (6 bases). V was trimmed by 5 bases and J by 5 bases, leaving 13 bases between them. The CDR3 loop spans 14 amino acids. In germline, CDR1 is LNHDA, CDR2 SQIVND (reference sequence). CDR3 DNA sequence: TGTGCCAGTAGTCTCTTGCCGGGGGAAAACATTCAGTACTTC. It translates to CASSLLPGENIQYF.

The chain is built from TRBV19 and TRBJ2-1, with D hard to call. The V gene lost 4 bases and the J gene lost 1 base, with 14 bases spanning the gap. Germline V lookup: CDR1 LNHDA, CDR2 SQIVND (reference sequence). The CDR3 extends over 16 amino acids. The CDR3 is CASSSLMGSSYNEQFF. CDR3 DNA: TGTGCCAGTAGTAGCCTCATGGGCTCTTCCTACAATGAGCAGTTCTTC.

The chain is built from TRBV28 and TRBJ1-2, with 7 bases that match TRBD1. The CDR3 loop spans 13 amino acids. V was clipped by 6 bases and J by 3 bases; unmatched bases: 4. From germline, CDR1 is MDHEN and CDR2 SYDVKM. DNA of the CDR3: TGTGCCAGCAGAGAAACAGGGGACTATGGCTACACCTTC. This gives the protein CASRETGDYGYTF.

This clone was observed once. The gene calls are TRBV6-5 and TRBJ2-1; tentatively, D is TRBD2 (5 bases). The CDR3 extends over 16 amino acids. V was pared by 2 bases and J by 7 bases, with 18 bases between. Germline CDR1 is MNHEY and CDR2 is SVGAGI. CDR3 sequence reads: CASSYHTSNSGNEQFF. Written as DNA, the CDR3 is TGTGCCAGCAGTTACCATACTAGTAACTCGGGGAATGAGCAGTTCTTC.

The chain uses TRBV7-9 and TRBJ2-7; TRBD2 is a possible D gene (5 bases). The CDR3 has 18 residues. The V end lost 5 bases, the J end lost 3 bases, and 26 bases lay between the germline ends. Germline V CDR1 and CDR2: SEHNR, FQNEAQ (reference sequence). Written as DNA, the CDR3 is TGTGCCAGCAGCCCCTGGTTGGTAGCGTTCTCAAATAGCTACGAGCAGTACTTC. This codes for CASSPWLVAFSNSYEQYF.

This clone has just a few counts. Here the CDR3 reads CASSLVIPTGNTQYF. The CDR3 coding sequence is TGTGCCAGCAGCTTAGTTATACCGACGGGGAATACGCAGTATTTT. This chain uses TRBV7-9 with TRBJ2-3; weak D call: TRBD2 (5 bases). This CDR3 is built from 15 residues. Germline V gives CDR1 SEHNR, CDR2 FQNEAQ (reference sequence). The V and J ends lost 1 base and 7 bases respectively, with 15 bases between them. Supplemented by reference TRBV7-9 and TRBJ2-3, the full variable domain reads DTGVSQNPRHKITKRGQNVTFRCDPISEHNRLYWYRQTLGQGPEFLTYFQNEAQLEKSRLLSDRFSAERPKGSFSTLEIQRTEQGDSAMYLCASSLVIPTGNTQYFGPGTRLTVL.

The J gene is TRBJ2-1, the V gene TRBV21-1; no check of the table's D call, TRBD2, against the DNA was made. TRBV21-1 is listed as a pseudogene. CDR3 length: 16 residues. CDR3 amino acids: CASSLSTSAEGHEQFF. The CDR3 DNA reads as TGTGCCAGCAGCCTATCGACTAGCGCGGAGGGCCATGAGCAGTTCTTC.

The rearrangement uses TRBV7-2 and TRBJ2-2, with D possibly being TRBD2 (7 bases). Trimming stripped 3 bases from V and 6 bases from J, with 23 bases between. CDR3 length: 18 residues. The V gene's germline CDR1 is SGHTA and CDR2 FQGNSA. DNA for the CDR3: TGTGCCAGCAGCTTTGGCTGGGGGGGCCGGAGGAGGGCCGGGGAGCTGTTTTTT. It specifies CASSFGWGGRRRAGELFF.

The rearrangement joins TRBV10-3 to TRBJ2-1; TRBD2 matches 11 bases. Germline V CDR1 and CDR2: ENHRY, SYGVKD. V lost 2 bases to trimming and J lost 7 bases; unmatched junction nucleotides: 4. The CDR3 length is 15 residues. CDR3 in amino acids: CAISETSGSSNEQFF. CDR3 bases: TGTGCCATCAGTGAGACTAGCGGGAGCTCAAATGAGCAGTTCTTC.

As regards this clone: Other DNA sequences in the sample encode the same CDR3. This CDR3 reads CASSVPGQGNTGELFF. The CDR3 DNA sequence: TGTGCCAGTAGCGTACCGGGACAGGGGAACACCGGGGAGCTGTTTTTT. The gene calls are TRBV7-6 and TRBJ2-2, with 9 bases matching TRBD1. Germline V lookup: CDR1 SGHVS, CDR2 FNYEAQ. The CDR3 has 16 amino acids. The J segment lost 1 base and the V segment lost 9 bases, leaving 9 bases of the junction unmatched.

The V and J genes are TRBV7-3 and TRBJ1-1; D not resolved. Germline V CDR1 and CDR2: SGHTA, FQGTGA. Trimming removed 2 bases from V and 2 bases from J, with 15 bases in between. The CDR3 has 16 amino acids. CDR3 sequence: CASSLQTAGTNTEAFF. For the CDR3, the DNA is TGTGCCAGCAGCTTACAAACTGCGGGTACTAACACTGAAGCTTTCTTT.

This clone came up a few times. The J gene is TRBJ2-7, the V gene TRBV10-3; D possibly corresponds to TRBD1 (6 bases). Germline lookup yields CDR1 ENHRY and CDR2 SYGVKD. V was cut by 6 bases and J by 6 bases, with 15 bases left in between. The CDR3 covers 13 residues. The CDR3 sequence is CAIRTQQGSEQYF. In nucleotides, the CDR3 is TGTGCCATCAGGACGCAACAGGGATCCGAGCAGTACTTC.

The J gene is TRBJ2-7, the V gene TRBV9; maybe TRBD2 (5 bases). V was shortened by 2 bases and J by 3 bases, with 12 bases between the two germline ends. Germline loops: CDR1 SGDLS, CDR2 YYNGEE. The CDR3 is made up of 14 amino acids. The CDR3, as DNA: TGTGCCAGCAGCGTGTCCTGGGAGCGCTACGAGCAGTACTTC. Translation gives CASSVSWERYEQYF.

The chain carries TRBV30 and TRBJ1-1; D is uncertain. Trimming removed 0 bases at V and 5 bases at J, with 10 bases between. This CDR3 is 13 amino acids long. Germline CDR1 is GTSNPN and CDR2 is SVGIG (reference sequence). The CDR3 nucleotides are TGTGCCTGGAGTGTATCAGGTCAAACTGAAGCTTTCTTT. Amino acids: CAWSVSGQTEAFF.

This chain joins TRBV5-8 and TRBJ1-5; D is unclear. From germline, CDR1 is SGHTS and CDR2 YDEGEE. This CDR3 is built from 14 residues. Trimming shortened V by 2 bases and J by 2 bases, and 8 bases separated the two germline ends. The CDR3 DNA is TGTGCCAGCAGCTTCCGGGGAGGCAATCAGCCCCAGCATTTT. Its translation: CASSFRGGNQPQHF.

The rearrangement uses TRBV2 and TRBJ1-5, with TRBD1 matching over 9 bases. The CDR3 consists of 15 residues. The ends lost 5 bases at V and 5 bases at J; junction bases unmatched: 7. Germline CDR1 is SNHLY and CDR2 is FYNNEI. DNA for the CDR3: TGTGCCAGCAGTCGAGGACAGGGGAGAGATCAGCCCCAGCATTTT. Its translation is CASSRGQGRDQPQHF.

V and J are TRBV9 and TRBJ2-2; TRBD2 matches 10 bases. CDR1 and CDR2 (germline): SGDLS, YYNGEE. The CDR3 sequence is 15 residues long. Trimming at V came to 5 bases and at J to 5 bases, leaving 6 bases not matched to a gene. The CDR3 sequence is CASREGLATTGELFF. The CDR3 bases are TGTGCCAGCAGAGAGGGACTAGCGACGACCGGGGAGCTGTTTTTT.

The chain has TRBV4-2 and TRBJ1-1, with D maybe TRBD1 (6 bases). The germline V gene encodes CDR1 LGHNA and CDR2 YNFKEQ. CDR3 size: 16 residues. V was trimmed by 4 bases and J by 1 base, leaving 16 bases between them. CDR3 DNA: TGTGCCAGCAGCCCCTCCGCCGCACAGGGGAACACTGAAGCTTTCTTT. This codes for CASSPSAAQGNTEAFF.

As concerns this clone: The junction does not match germline at one end; this may be a read error. The chain couples TRBV2 to TRBJ2-1; D is uncertain. CDR1 and CDR2 (germline): SNHLY, FYNNEI. The CDR3 extends over 14 amino acids. The CDR3 DNA is TGTACCAGCAGTGATCAGGTCCCCTACAATGAGCAGTTCTTC. Protein: CTSSDQVPYNEQFF.

In DNA, the CDR3 is TGCAGCGTTGAAGAATGCAGGGGCTATCATTGCGAGCAGTTCTTC. It is translated as CSVEECRGYHCEQFF. The chain combines TRBV29-1 with TRBJ2-1; perhaps TRBD1 as D (6 bases). The ends were cut back, 0 bases at V and 10 bases at J, with 19 bases in the middle. Germline V gene sequence: CDR1 SQVTM, CDR2 ANQGSEA. This CDR3 region has 15 residues.